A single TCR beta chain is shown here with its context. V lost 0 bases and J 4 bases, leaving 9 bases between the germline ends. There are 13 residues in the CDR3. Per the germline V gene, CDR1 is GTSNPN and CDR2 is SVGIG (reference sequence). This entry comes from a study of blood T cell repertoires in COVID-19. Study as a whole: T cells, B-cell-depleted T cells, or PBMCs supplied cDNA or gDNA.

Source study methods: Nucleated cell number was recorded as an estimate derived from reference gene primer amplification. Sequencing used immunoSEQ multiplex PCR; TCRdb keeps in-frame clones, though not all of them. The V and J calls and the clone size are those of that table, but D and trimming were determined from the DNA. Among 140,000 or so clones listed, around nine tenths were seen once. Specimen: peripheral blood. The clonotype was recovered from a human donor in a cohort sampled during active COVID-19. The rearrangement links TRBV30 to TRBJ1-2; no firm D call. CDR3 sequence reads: CAWSVSGFYGYTF. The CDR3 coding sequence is TGTGCCTGGAGTGTGTCGGGTTTCTATGGCTACACCTTC.